This is a list of T cell receptor beta chains from one sample in a study of T cells after yellow fever vaccination. TCRdb reanalysed the 5' RACE reads using MiXCR and keeps one entry per CDR3 protein. This sample has about 320,000 distinct CDR3 sequences, with approximately 12% found just once. The sample here was CD4+ T cells sorted from PBMCs, taken 45 days after the yellow fever booster vaccination. All receptors come from a man in his late teens or twenties who received the YFV17D yellow fever vaccine. Each CDR3 is given with its conserved first and last residue. Each record gives: clone size, V gene, J gene, D gene, CDR3 DNA, CDR3 protein. D genes are given only for firm matches. The size of a clone is reported for some rows only, either as once, few or many, or as a class for expanded clones.

few	TRBV4-3	TRBJ2-2	.	TGCGCCAGCAGCCAAGATAAATCCGGGGAGCTGTTTTTT	CASSQDKSGELFF
many	TRBV6-2/TRBV6-3	TRBJ2-3	.	TGTGCCAGCAGGTTCCCCACAGATACGCAGTATTTT	CASRFPTDTQYF
.	TRBV7-8	TRBJ2-7	TRBD2	TGTGCCAGCAGCCCGGGACTAGCGCCCTACGAGCAGTACTTC	CASSPGLAPYEQYF
few	TRBV10-3	TRBJ2-3	.	TGTGCCATCAGGGCTGCAGATACGCAGTATTTT	CAIRAADTQYF
.	TRBV18	TRBJ2-3	TRBD1	TGTGCCAGCTCACGAGGGACAGGGACAGATACGCAGTATTTT	CASSRGTGTDTQYF
.	TRBV7-2	TRBJ1-5	.	TGTGCCAGCAGCTTAGGGACACAGAATCAGCCCCAGCATTTT	CASSLGTQNQPQHF
.	TRBV6-5	TRBJ1-1	.	TGTGCCAGCAGTTACGTAAGGGGGAACACTGAAGCTTTCTTT	CASSYVRGNTEAFF
.	TRBV7-2	TRBJ2-7	TRBD2	TGTGCCAGCAGCACCGGACTAGCGGGGGTAGGCGAGCAGTACTTC	CASSTGLAGVGEQYF
few	TRBV29-1	TRBJ2-3	.	TGCAGCATCCGGACCTCGCATCTCACAGATACGCAGTATTTT	CSIRTSHLTDTQYF
many	TRBV4-2	TRBJ2-5	.	TGTGCCAGCAGCCAAGAAGGGGGAAGAAAAGAGACCCAGTACTTC	CASSQEGGRKETQYF
.	TRBV7-9	TRBJ2-2	TRBD1	TGTGCCAGCAGCGCCCGGGACAGGATCACCGGGGAGCTGTTTTTT	CASSARDRITGELFF
few	TRBV19	TRBJ1-1	TRBD1	TGTGCCAGTAGCCGCCAAACAGGGGACACTGAAGCTTTCTTT	CASSRQTGDTEAFF
many	TRBV6-5	TRBJ1-1	.	TGTGCCAGCAGTTACGTACTTGGCCTGCGCAAAGCTTTCTTT	CASSYVLGLRKAFF
.	TRBV5-1	TRBJ2-5	.	TGCGCCAGCAGCTTTGCGACTAAAGGGAGTAGTGGAGAGACCCAGTACTTC	CASSFATKGSSGETQYF
few	TRBV5-1	TRBJ2-5	TRBD2	TGCGCCAGCAGACGGGGGACTATAGGACAAGAGACCCAGTACTTC	CASRRGTIGQETQYF
.	TRBV6-2/TRBV6-3	TRBJ1-5	.	TGTGCCAGCAGTTTACGCGTGTCAGGAACTTATAGCAATCAGCCCCAGCATTTT	CASSLRVSGTYSNQPQHF